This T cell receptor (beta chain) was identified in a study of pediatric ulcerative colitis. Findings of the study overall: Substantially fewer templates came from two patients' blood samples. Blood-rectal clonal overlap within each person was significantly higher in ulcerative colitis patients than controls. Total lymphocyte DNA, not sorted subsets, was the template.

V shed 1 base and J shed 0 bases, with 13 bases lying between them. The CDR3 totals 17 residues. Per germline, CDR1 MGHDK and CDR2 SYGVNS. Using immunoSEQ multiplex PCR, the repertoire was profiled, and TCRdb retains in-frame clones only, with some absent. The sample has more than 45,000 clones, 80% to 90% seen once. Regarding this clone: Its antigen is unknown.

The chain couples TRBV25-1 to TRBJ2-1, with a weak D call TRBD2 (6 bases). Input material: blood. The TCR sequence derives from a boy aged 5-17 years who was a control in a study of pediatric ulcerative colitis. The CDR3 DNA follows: TGTGCCAGCAGTGAATCCTGGAAGGGAGGCTCCTACAATGAGCAGTTCTTC. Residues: CASSESWKGGSYNEQFF.